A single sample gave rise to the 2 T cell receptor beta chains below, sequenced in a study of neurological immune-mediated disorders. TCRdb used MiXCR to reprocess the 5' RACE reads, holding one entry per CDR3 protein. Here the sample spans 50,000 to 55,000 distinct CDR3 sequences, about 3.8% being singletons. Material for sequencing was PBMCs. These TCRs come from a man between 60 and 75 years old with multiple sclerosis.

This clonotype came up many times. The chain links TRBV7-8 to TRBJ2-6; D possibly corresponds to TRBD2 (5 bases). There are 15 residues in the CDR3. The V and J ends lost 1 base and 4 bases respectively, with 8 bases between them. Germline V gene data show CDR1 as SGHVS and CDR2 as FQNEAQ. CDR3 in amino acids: CASSLERAGANVLTF. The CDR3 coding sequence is TGTGCCAGCAGCTTAGAGAGGGCCGGGGCCAACGTCCTGACTTTC.

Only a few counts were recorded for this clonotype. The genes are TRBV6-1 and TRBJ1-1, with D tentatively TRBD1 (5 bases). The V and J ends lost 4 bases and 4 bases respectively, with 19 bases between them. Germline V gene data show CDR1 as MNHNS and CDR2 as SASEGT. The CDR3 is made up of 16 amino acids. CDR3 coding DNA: TGTGCCAGCAGTGCTCGGGGCCGGGAACGACTCACTGAAGCTTTCTTT. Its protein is CASSARGRERLTEAFF.